This TCR beta chain was found in a study of T cells in Graves' hyperthyroidism and ophthalmopathy. The CDR3 has 16 residues. Unmatched junction bases numbered 14, after V lost 5 bases and J lost 5 bases. The V gene's germline CDR1 is DFQATT and CDR2 SNEGSKA (reference sequence). Using RNA transcripts as the source, TCR beta CDR3 regions were amplified. TCR CDR3 regions were first amplified by RT-PCR with HTBI primers. TCRdb analysed the multiplex PCR reads with MiXCR anew, one entry per CDR3 protein. The data hold over 200,000 distinct CDR3 sequences, with roughly 18% observed a single time. The chain recombines TRBV20-1 with TRBJ2-5, with 10 bases identical to TRBD1. The origin of this receptor is a man aged 45-65 years with Graves' hyperthyroidism. Sequencing input: blood. CDR3 bases: TGCAGTGCTGACCCCCCGGGGACAGGGGATTTGGAGACCCAGTACTTC. Residues: CSADPPGTGDLETQYF.